The T cell receptor (beta chain) described here comes from a study of OX40 agonist ivuxolimab in advanced cancers. Turning to the study itself: Anti-PD-1, anti-PD-L1 or anti-CTLA-4 therapy given earlier was allowed, and 40% had some.

Study-level results: Antigen specificity remained undetermined for the expanded peripheral T cells.

Points on this clone: As yet, its antigen is unknown.

Data came from immunoSEQ multiplex PCR; TCRdb stores just in-frame clones and leaves some out. The data contain some 85,000 clones, roughly 90% of them singletons. From germline, CDR1 is SGHVS and CDR2 FQNEAQ. The CDR3 has 17 residues. V was clipped by 1 base and J by 2 bases, with 15 bases between them. The specimen was CD4+ or CD8+ T cells sorted from blood, collected in a trial of the OX40 agonist ivuxolimab. This chain connects TRBV7-8 to TRBJ1-5; perhaps TRBD1 as D (5 bases). This TCR was recovered from an adult with an advanced solid tumor such as melanoma, head and neck, liver or kidney cancer. CDR3 nucleotide sequence: TGTGCCAGCAGCTTAGAAGGGACGGGAGTCGGCAATCAGCCCCAGCATTTT. Its protein is CASSLEGTGVGNQPQHF.